What follows is one TCR beta chain and its context. The antigen remains undetermined. The data derive from a study of resident and recirculating memory T cells in vitiligo. Study details: Whole samples, not sorted cells, were homogenized and used for genomic DNA extraction.

Clones were read by immunoSEQ multiplex PCR, and TCRdb kept only the in-frame ones, dropping some. The sample has 55,000 to 75,000 clones, 90% to 95% seen once. The CDR3 consists of 16 residues. Germline assignment: CDR1 SGHNT and CDR2 YYREEE (reference sequence). With 5 bases clipped from V and 1 base from J, the junction kept 6 bases outside the gene matches. Overall study findings and caveats: Vitiligo lesions lacked a unique dominant clone, and clonality varied.

The source of this sequence is a male donor with vitiligo. The chain combines TRBV5-4 with TRBJ1-3; TRBD1 matches at 10 bases. The sequenced sample consisted of blood. CDR3 protein: CASSSGTGDSGNTIYF. For the CDR3, the DNA is TGTGCCAGCAGTTCCGGGACAGGGGATTCTGGAAACACCATATATTTT.